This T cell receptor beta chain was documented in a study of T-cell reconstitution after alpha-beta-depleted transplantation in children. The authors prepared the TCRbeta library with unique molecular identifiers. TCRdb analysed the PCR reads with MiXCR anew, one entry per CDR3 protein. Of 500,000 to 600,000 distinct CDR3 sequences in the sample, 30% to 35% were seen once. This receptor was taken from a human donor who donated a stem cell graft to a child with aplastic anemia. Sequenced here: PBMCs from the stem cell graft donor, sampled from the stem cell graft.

The CDR3 DNA sequence: TGTGCCAGCAGTTACCGTACGGGGGCGTCCTACGAGCAGTACTTC. Translated: CASSYRTGASYEQYF. The chain links TRBV6-2 or TRBV6-3 to TRBJ2-7; D possibly matches TRBD1 or TRBD2 (6 bases each). The CDR3 has 15 residues. Trimming took off 2 bases at V and 1 base at J, with 12 bases between the two ends. The germline V gene encodes CDR1 MNHEY and CDR2 SVGEGT.